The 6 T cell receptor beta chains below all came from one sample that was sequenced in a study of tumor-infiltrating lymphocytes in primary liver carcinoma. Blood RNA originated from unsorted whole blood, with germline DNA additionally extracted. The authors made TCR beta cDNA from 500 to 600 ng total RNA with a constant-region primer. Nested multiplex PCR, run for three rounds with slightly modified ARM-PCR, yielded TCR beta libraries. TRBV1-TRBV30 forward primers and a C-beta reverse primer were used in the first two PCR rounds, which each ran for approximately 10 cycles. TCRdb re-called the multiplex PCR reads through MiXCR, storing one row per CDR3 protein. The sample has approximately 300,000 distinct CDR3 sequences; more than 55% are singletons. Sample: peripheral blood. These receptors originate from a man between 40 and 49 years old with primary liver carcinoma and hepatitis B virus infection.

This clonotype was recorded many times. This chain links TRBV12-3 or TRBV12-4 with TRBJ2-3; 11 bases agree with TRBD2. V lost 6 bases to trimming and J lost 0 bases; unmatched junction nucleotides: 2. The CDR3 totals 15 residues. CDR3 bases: TGTGCCAGCAGGGTAGCGGGAGGGAGCACAGATACGCAGTATTTT. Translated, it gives CASRVAGGSTDTQYF.

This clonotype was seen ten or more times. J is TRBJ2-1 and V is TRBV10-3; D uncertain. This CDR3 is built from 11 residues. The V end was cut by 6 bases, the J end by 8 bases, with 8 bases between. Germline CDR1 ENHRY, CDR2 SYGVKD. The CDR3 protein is CAIRAWDEQFF. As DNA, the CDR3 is TGTGCCATCAGAGCTTGGGATGAGCAGTTCTTC.

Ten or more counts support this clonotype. This CDR3 reads CASQTPGVGANVLTF. CDR3 bases: TGTGCCAGCCAGACTCCGGGAGTTGGGGCCAACGTCCTGACTTTC. This sequence joins TRBV28 and TRBJ2-6; D might be TRBD2 (6 bases). V lost 8 bases and J 3 bases, leaving 14 bases between the germline ends. This CDR3 comprises 15 residues. The germline gives CDR1 MDHEN, CDR2 SYDVKM.

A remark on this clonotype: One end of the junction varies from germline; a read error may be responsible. The CDR3 spells CASSPKSEQHF. The DNA for the CDR3 is TGTGCCAGCAGCCCGAAAAGTGAGCAGCACTTC. This chain uses TRBV11-2 with TRBJ2-1; D call uncertain. Germline-derived CDR1 and CDR2 are SGHAT and FQNNGV. CDR3 length: 11 residues.

In DNA, the CDR3 is TGTGCCTGGCAGGAGTCGCGCACCGGGGAGCTGTTTTTT. This translates into CAWQESRTGELFF. The chain recombines TRBV30 with TRBJ2-2; D not certain. The V end was cut by 5 bases, the J end by 4 bases, with 11 bases between. The CDR3 runs to 13 residues. Germline values: CDR1 GTSNPN, CDR2 SVGIG (reference sequence).

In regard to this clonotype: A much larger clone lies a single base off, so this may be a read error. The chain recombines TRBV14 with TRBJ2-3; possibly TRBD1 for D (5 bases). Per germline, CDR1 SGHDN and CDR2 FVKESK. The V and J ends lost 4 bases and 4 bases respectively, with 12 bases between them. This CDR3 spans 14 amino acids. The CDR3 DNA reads TGTGCCAGCAGCCCCTGGGCAGGGCCAGATACGCAGTATTTT. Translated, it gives CASSPWAGPDTQYF.